This TCR beta chain was sequenced during a study of blood T cells in healthy people across ages. Study-level points and caveats: Both naive CD4+ cell counts and diversity were greater in long-lived donors than in aged donors. Naive T cell percentage strongly correlated with TCR beta diversity.

The length of the CDR3 is 19 residues. The V segment lost 5 bases and the J segment 3 bases; nucleotides outside the gene matches: 14. The germline V gene has CDR1 MNHEY and CDR2 SMNVEV (reference sequence). Those donating, healthy Caucasian individuals from Russia, were aged roughly 6 to 100. To note about this clonotype: No antigen is known for it.

Together with a sample-barcoded 5' primer, a J-beta primer mix was included in a second PCR lasting about 7 to 11 cycles. Each sample yielded at least 2.5 million CDR3-containing paired-end reads. In TCRdb, the 5' RACE reads were re-called with MiXCR into one record per CDR3 protein. The sample holds hundreds of thousands of distinct CDR3 sequences, roughly three fifths seen once. The sequence derives from a middle-aged man in good health. The specimen was blood. This chain joins TRBV27 and TRBJ1-4; 11 nucleotides agree with TRBD1. The CDR3 DNA reads as TGTGCCAGCAGTGAGAGAAAGGACAGGGGGCTCAGAGCTAATGAAAAACTGTTTTTT. Its protein product is CASSERKDRGLRANEKLFF.